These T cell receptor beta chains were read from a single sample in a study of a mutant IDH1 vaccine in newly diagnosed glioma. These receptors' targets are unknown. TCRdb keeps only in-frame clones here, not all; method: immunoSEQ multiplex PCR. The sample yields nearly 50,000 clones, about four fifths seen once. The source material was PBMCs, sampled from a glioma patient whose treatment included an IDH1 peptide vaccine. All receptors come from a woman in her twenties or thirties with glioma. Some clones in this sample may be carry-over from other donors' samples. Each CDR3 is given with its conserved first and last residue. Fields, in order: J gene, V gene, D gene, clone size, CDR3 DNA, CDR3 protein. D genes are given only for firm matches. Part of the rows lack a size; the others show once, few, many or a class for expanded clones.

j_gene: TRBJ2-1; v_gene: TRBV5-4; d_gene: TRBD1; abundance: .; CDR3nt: TGTGCCAGCAGCCCGGACAGGAAAACCTACAATGAGCAGTTCTTC; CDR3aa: CASSPDRKTYNEQFF
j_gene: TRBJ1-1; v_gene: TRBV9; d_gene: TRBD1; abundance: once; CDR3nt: TGTGCCAGCAGCGTCGGACAGGGGACTGAAGCTTTCTTT; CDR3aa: CASSVGQGTEAFF
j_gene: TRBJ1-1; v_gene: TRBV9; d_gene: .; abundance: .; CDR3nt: TGTGCCAGCAGCGTAGGGAGGCTCACTGAAGCTTTCTTT; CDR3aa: CASSVGRLTEAFF
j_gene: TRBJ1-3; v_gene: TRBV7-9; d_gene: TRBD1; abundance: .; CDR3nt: TGTGCCAGCAGCACCGACAGGGGGACTAAGAACACCATATATTTT; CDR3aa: CASSTDRGTKNTIYF
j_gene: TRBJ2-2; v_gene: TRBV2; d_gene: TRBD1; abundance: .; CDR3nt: TGTGCCAGCAGGGACGGACAGGGGCGGGACACCGGGGAGCTGTTTTTT; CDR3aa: CASRDGQGRDTGELFF
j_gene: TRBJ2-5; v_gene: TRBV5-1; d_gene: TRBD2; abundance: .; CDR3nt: TGCGCCAGCAGCCCGGGGGGGACTAGCGGCGGGGAGACCCAGTACTTC; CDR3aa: CASSPGGTSGGETQYF
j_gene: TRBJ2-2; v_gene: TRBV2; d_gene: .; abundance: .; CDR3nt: TGTGCCAGCAGTGATGTCGGGGGCGCCCCCGGGGAGCTGTTTTTT; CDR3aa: CASSDVGGAPGELFF
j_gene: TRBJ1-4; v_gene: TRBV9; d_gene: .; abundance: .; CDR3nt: TGTGCCAGACCTCCAACCCTTGGTTCGTTGGGGGGTAATGAAAAACTGTTTTTT; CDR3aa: CARPPTLGSLGGNEKLFF
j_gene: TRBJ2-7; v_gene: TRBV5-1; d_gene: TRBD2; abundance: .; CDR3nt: TGCGCCAGCAGCTGGGGACTAGCGGGATCCTACGAGCAGTACTTC; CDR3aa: CASSWGLAGSYEQYF
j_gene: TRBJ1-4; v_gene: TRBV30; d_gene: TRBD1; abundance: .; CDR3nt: TGTGCCTGGAGTAGCGGGACAGGAAGAAATGAAAAACTGTTTTTT; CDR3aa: CAWSSGTGRNEKLFF
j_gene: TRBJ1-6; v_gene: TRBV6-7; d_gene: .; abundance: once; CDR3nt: TGTGCCAGCAGTTACGATTCACCCCTCCACTTT; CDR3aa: CASSYDSPLHF
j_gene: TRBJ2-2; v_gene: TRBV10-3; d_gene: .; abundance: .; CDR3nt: TGTGCCACCGTTCCCGGGATTCACACCGGGGAGCTGTTTTTT; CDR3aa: CATVPGIHTGELFF
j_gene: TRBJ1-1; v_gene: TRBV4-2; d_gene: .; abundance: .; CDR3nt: TGTGCCAGCAGCCAAGAGACAGGAATGAACACTGAAGCTTTCTTT; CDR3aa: CASSQETGMNTEAFF
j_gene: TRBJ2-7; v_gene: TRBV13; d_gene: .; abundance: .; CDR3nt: TGTGCCAGCAGCGAAGTCCCGGGTCCTCTTTACGAGCAGTACTTC; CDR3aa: CASSEVPGPLYEQYF
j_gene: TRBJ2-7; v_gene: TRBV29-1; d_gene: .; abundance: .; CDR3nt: TGCAGCGTTGAAGGGACAGAAGAAAGCTACGAGCAGTACTTC; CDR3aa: CSVEGTEESYEQYF
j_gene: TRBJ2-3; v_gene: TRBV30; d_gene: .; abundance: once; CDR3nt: TGTGCCTGGAGCCCGGGGTTTTTCACCGCTGCGCAGTATTTT; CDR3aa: CAWSPGFFTAAQYF
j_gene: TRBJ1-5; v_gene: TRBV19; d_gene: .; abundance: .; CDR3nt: TGTGCCAGTACCCCCGGGGGGCTTGTTAGCAATCAGCCCCAGCATTTT; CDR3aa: CASTPGGLVSNQPQHF
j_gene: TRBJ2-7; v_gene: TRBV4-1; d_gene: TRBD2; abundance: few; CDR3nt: TGCGCCAGCAGCCGAACCGGGGCTAGCGGGACCTACGAGCAGTACTTC; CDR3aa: CASSRTGASGTYEQYF
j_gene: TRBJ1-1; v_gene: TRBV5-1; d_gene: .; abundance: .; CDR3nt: TGCGCCAGCAGCTTGGCAGGGGATACTGAAGCTTTCTTT; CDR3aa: CASSLAGDTEAFF
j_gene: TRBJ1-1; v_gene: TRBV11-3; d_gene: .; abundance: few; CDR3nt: TGTGCCAGCAGCCCCGACAGCCCTGAAGCTTTCTTT; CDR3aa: CASSPDSPEAFF
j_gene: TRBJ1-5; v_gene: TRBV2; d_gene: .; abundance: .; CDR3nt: TGTGCCAGCAGTCTACAGGGATACAGCAATCAGCCCCAGCATTTT; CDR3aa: CASSLQGYSNQPQHF
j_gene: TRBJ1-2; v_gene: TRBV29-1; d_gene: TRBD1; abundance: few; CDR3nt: TGCAGCGCCTACACAGGGGGCGCAGATGGCTACACCTTC; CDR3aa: CSAYTGGADGYTF
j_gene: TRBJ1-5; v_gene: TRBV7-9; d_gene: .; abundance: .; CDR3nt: TGTGCCAGCAGCTTGGAGGGGAGCAATCAGCCCCAGCATTTT; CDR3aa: CASSLEGSNQPQHF
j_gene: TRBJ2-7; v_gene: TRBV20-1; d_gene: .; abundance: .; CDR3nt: TGCAGTGCTAAGACATCCTACGAGCAGTACTTC; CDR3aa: CSAKTSYEQYF
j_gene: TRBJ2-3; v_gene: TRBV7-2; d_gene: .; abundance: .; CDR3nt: TGTGCCAGCAGCATGGACGGCACAGATACGCAGTATTTT; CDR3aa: CASSMDGTDTQYF
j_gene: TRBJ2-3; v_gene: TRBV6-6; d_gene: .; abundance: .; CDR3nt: TGTGCCAGCAGTTACCCCGGGAGAGGCACAGATACGCAGTATTTT; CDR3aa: CASSYPGRGTDTQYF
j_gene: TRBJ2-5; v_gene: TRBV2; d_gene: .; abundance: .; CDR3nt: TGTGCCAGCAGTGAAATGGAGACCCAGTACTTC; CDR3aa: CASSEMETQYF
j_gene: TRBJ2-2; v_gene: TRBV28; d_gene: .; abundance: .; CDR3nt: TGTGCCAGCAGGTCACAGGGGAACACCGGGGAGCTGTTTTTT; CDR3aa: CASRSQGNTGELFF
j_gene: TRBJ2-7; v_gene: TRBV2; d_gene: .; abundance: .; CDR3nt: TGTGCCAGCAGTGAAACGGGCTACGAGCAGTACTTC; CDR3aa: CASSETGYEQYF
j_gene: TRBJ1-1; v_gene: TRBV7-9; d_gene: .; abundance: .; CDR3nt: TGTGCTAACATTACAGACAACACTGAAGCTTTCTTT; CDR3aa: CANITDNTEAFF
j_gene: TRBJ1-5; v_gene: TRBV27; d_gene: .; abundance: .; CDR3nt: TGTGCCAGCAGTTTATACAGGGAGGGCAATCAGCCCCAGCATTTT; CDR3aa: CASSLYREGNQPQHF